The 17 T cell receptor beta chains below all came from one sample that was sequenced in a study of vaccination effects on CD4 cells after COVID-19. Profiled with immunoSEQ multiplex PCR; TCRdb holds only in-frame clones, not every one. Among tens of thousands of clones, around three quarters were seen once, and the ten largest hold 20% to 25%. Sequencing followed a ViraFEST assay step that expanded antigen-specific CD4+ T cells with viral peptide pools. Culturing for about ten days preceded CD4+ T cell isolation. None of the vaccinated had previously contracted SARS-CoV-2, and their nucleocapsid antibodies tested negative. For these receptors, no antigen is known. Sequencing was performed on CD4+ T cells from PBMCs cultured with HCoV-NL63 spike peptides, taken before COVID-19 vaccination. Source of these receptors: a human donor who received a COVID-19 vaccine.

The chain is built from TRBV7-9 and TRBJ2-2; D ambiguous. This CDR3 contains 13 residues. V dropped 3 bases and J dropped 1 base, with 3 bases sitting between them. Germline lookup yields CDR1 SEHNR and CDR2 FQNEAQ (reference sequence). The CDR3 nucleotides are TGTGCCAGCAGCTTGAGGAACACCGGGGAGCTGTTTTTT. Amino acids: CASSLRNTGELFF.

The chain couples TRBV19 to TRBJ1-2; D might be TRBD1 (6 bases). The CDR3 extends over 13 amino acids. V gave up 6 bases and J gave up 8 bases, with 16 bases separating them. Germline CDR1 LNHDA, CDR2 SQIVND (reference sequence). The CDR3 nucleotides are TGTGCCAGTAGGCCCACAGGGAATGGAGGCTACACCTTC. It codes for CASRPTGNGGYTF.

The chain combines TRBV24-1 with TRBJ2-5; 8 bases map to TRBD2. Trimming cost V 6 bases and J 2 bases; bases outside gene matches: 1. The CDR3 length is 13 residues. Germline V lookup: CDR1 KGHDR, CDR2 SFDVKD. The CDR3, as DNA: TGTGCCACCAGTACGGGAGGGCAAGAGACCCAGTACTTC. The encoded protein is CATSTGGQETQYF.

The chain employs TRBV11-3 and TRBJ2-5; 9 bases fit TRBD1. V was clipped by 3 bases and J by 2 bases; unmatched bases: 4. Germline V gene data show CDR1 as SGHNT and CDR2 as YENEEA. The CDR3 runs to 15 residues. The CDR3 is CASSFGGTGQETQYF. The DNA for the CDR3 is TGTGCCAGCAGCTTCGGGGGGACAGGGCAAGAGACCCAGTACTTC.

In its sample, this clone was seen a few times. The V and J genes are TRBV5-1 and TRBJ1-2, with unresolved D. The CDR3 covers 16 residues. Germline V gives CDR1 SGHRS, CDR2 YFSETQ. Trimming shortened V by 1 base and J by 8 bases, and 21 bases separated the two germline ends. CDR3 amino acids: CASSLNPGTVYGGYTF. DNA for the CDR3: TGCGCCAGCAGCTTGAATCCGGGAACGGTCTATGGAGGCTACACCTTC. Looking up the rest from reference TRBV5-1 and TRBJ1-2 gives the full variable domain: KAGVTQTPRYLIKTRGQQVTLSCSPISGHRSVSWYQQTPGQGLQFLFEYFSETQRNKGNFPGRFSGRQFSNSRSEMNVSTLELGDSALYLCASSLNPGTVYGGYTFGSGTRLTVV.

The chain joins TRBV6-5 to TRBJ2-7; D is unclear. The germline V gene encodes CDR1 MNHEY and CDR2 SVGAGI. V was cut by 0 bases and J by 2 bases, with 14 bases left in between. CDR3 length equals 16 residues. CDR3 region: CASSYSSTVGPYEQYF. The CDR3 nucleotides are TGTGCCAGCAGTTACTCGAGCACGGTTGGCCCCTACGAGCAGTACTTC.

The chain is built from TRBV18 and TRBJ1-2; D not resolved. This CDR3 contains 13 residues. Trimming pared 2 bases from V and 8 bases from J, leaving 12 bases between. Germline CDR1 KGHSH, CDR2 LQKENI. The CDR3 here is CASSPSSDRGYTF. In DNA, the CDR3 is TGTGCCAGCTCACCATCGTCCGACCGCGGCTACACCTTC.

The gene calls are TRBV9 and TRBJ2-1; 10 nucleotides match TRBD2. The length of the CDR3 is 16 residues. CDR1 is SGDLS, CDR2 YYNGEE, per germline. The junction had 6 bases not matched to a gene; V was cut back by 1 base and J by 5 bases. The CDR3 coding sequence is TGTGCCAGCAGCGTATCCCCGGGACTAGCGAACAATGAGCAGTTCTTC. It specifies CASSVSPGLANNEQFF.

In this sample, this clone turned up once. The chain has TRBV2 and TRBJ2-3; possible D gene TRBD2, 6 bases. This CDR3 contains 14 residues. CDR1 and CDR2 from the germline V gene are SNHLY and FYNNEI. V was trimmed by 4 bases and J by 1 base, leaving 9 bases between them. The CDR3 reads CASSAVAGTDTQYF. The CDR3 nucleotides read TGTGCCAGCAGTGCGGTAGCGGGCACAGATACGCAGTATTTT.

This clone was found once. The chain couples TRBV19 to TRBJ2-3; 7 bases are shared with TRBD1. Germline V gene sequence: CDR1 LNHDA, CDR2 SQIVND (reference sequence). V lost 0 bases, J lost 0 bases, and 3 bases stayed unmatched. This CDR3 is 16 amino acids long. The CDR3: CASSIDARGSTDTQYF. CDR3 nucleotide sequence: TGTGCCAGTAGTATAGACGCCAGGGGGAGCACAGATACGCAGTATTTT.

The chain couples TRBV27 to TRBJ1-4; 9 nucleotides line up with TRBD1. Trimming took 4 bases from V and 10 from J; bases not matched to a gene: 10. CDR1 is MNHEY and CDR2 is SMNVEV in the germline V gene (reference sequence). The CDR3 extends over 15 amino acids. The CDR3 nucleotides are TGTGCCAGCAGTTCCCTACAGGGGGCAAGGGGAAAACTGTTTTTT. Translation: CASSSLQGARGKLFF.

The chain uses TRBV6-2 or TRBV6-3 and TRBJ2-7; a possible D gene is TRBD2 (5 bases). The germline gives CDR1 MNHEY, CDR2 SVGEGT. V was trimmed by 4 bases and J by 4 bases, leaving 11 bases between them. This CDR3 is built from 13 residues. CDR3: CASSSEGEYEQYF. CDR3 in DNA: TGTGCCAGCAGTTCCGAGGGAGAATACGAGCAGTACTTC.

The chain carries TRBV24-1 and TRBJ2-2; 10 nucleotides line up with TRBD1. The CDR3 extends over 16 amino acids. Per the germline V gene, CDR1 is KGHDR and CDR2 is SFDVKD. V dropped 5 bases and J dropped 3; count of bases not matched to a gene: 5. CDR3 DNA sequence: TGTGCCACCAGTGCCCCGGGACAGGGGTACACCGGGGAGCTGTTTTTT. This encodes CATSAPGQGYTGELFF.

This clone was counted a few times. The chain is built from TRBV4-2 and TRBJ1-4; no firm D call. Trimming left V 0 bases short and J 10 bases short, with 9 bases between. The CDR3 contains 13 residues. Germline values: CDR1 LGHNA, CDR2 YNFKEQ. CDR3 sequence reads: CASSQESSRKLFF. In DNA, the CDR3 is TGTGCCAGCAGCCAAGAATCGAGTCGAAAACTGTTTTTT.

The chain recombines TRBV7-2 with TRBJ2-3; D is unclear. Germline CDR1 SGHTA, CDR2 FQGNSA. CDR3 length: 15 residues. V dropped 5 bases and J dropped 0 bases, with 12 bases sitting between them. For the CDR3, the DNA is TGTGCCAGCAGCCCCCCAAGCAGAAGCACAGATACGCAGTATTTT. Amino acid sequence: CASSPPSRSTDTQYF.

This clone has more than one count but fewer than ten. CDR3 sequence (DNA): TGTGCCAGTACCCCCGCAGATCGTACCGGGGAGCTGTTTTTT. This gives the protein CASTPADRTGELFF. The chain has TRBV19 and TRBJ2-2; D is unclear. The CDR3 consists of 14 residues. Germline values: CDR1 LNHDA, CDR2 SQIVND (reference sequence). V dropped 7 bases and J dropped 5 bases, with 14 bases sitting between them. Drawing the rest from reference TRBV19 and TRBJ2-2, the complete variable domain is DGGITQSPKYLFRKEGQNVTLSCEQNLNHDAMYWYRQDPGQGLRLIYYSQIVNDFQKGDIAEGYSVSREKKESFPLTVTSAQKNPTAFYLCASTPADRTGELFFGEGSRLTVL.

This clone was seen a handful of times. The rearrangement uses TRBV25-1 and TRBJ2-7; 11 positions agree with TRBD2. Trimming took 1 base from V and 1 from J; bases not matched to a gene: 6. This CDR3 is built from 17 residues. Germline V gene data show CDR1 as MGHDK and CDR2 as SYGVNS. Here the CDR3 DNA reads TGTGCCAGCAGTGAATCTAGCGGGGGGACCTCTTCCTACGAGCAGTACTTC. It specifies CASSESSGGTSSYEQYF.